Given below is one TCR beta chain in context. These data belong to a study of cytomegalovirus exposure and HLA in healthy donors. Vbeta (60) and Jbeta (13) primers were used in the PCR. Method: immunoSEQ multiplex PCR; TCRdb's copy keeps in-frame clones and lacks some. The record lists 95,000 to 150,000 clones, of which the ten most abundant hold roughly 2.5%. This receptor was identified in a man aged 25-40 years in good health and CMV-seronegative. The sample consisted of PBMCs.

The CDR3, as DNA: TGTGCCAGCAGTGAGGACAGGGAAACTGAAGCTTTCTTT. Encoded protein: CASSEDRETEAFF. The rearrangement joins TRBV6-1 to TRBJ1-1, with 8 nucleotides matching TRBD1. The CDR3 has 13 amino acids. Unmatched junction bases numbered 2, after V lost 3 bases and J lost 5 bases. Looked up from germline, CDR1 is MNHNS and CDR2 is SASEGT.